This T cell receptor beta chain is from a study of T-cell reconstitution after alpha-beta-depleted transplantation in children. This CDR3 is 15 amino acids long. V gave up 2 bases and J gave up 2 bases, with 11 bases separating them. From germline, CDR1 is SGHTA and CDR2 FQGTGA. This clonotype was counted a few times. Antigen unknown. The library targeted TCRbeta and was prepared with unique molecular identifiers. In TCRdb, the PCR reads were re-called with MiXCR into one record per CDR3 protein. The sample holds about 870,000 distinct CDR3 sequences, roughly 16% seen once. Findings of the study overall: Reportedly, only several hundred clones from non-depleted graft cells drove alpha-beta T-cell counts at about two months.

This receptor was obtained from a male patient between 5 and 17 years old who had a stem cell transplant for acute lymphoblastic leukemia, so the T cells may come from the graft donor. V usage is TRBV7-3 and J usage is TRBJ2-3; D gene unclear. This sample comprised PBMCs, mostly from graft donor cells, obtained 360 days after TCRalphabeta/CD19-depleted stem cell transplant. CDR3 loop: CASSLSAVLTDTQYF. CDR3 DNA sequence: TGTGCCAGCAGCTTATCGGCGGTTCTCACAGATACGCAGTATTTT.